This T cell receptor beta chain is drawn from a study of blood T cell repertoires in COVID-19. Background on the study: Whether acute or convalescent, the COVID-19 samples came from the United States, Italy and Spain. The analysed material was cDNA or gDNA that came from T cells, B-cell-depleted T cells, or PBMCs.

The CDR3 totals 15 residues. Trimming removed 2 bases from V and 2 bases from J, with 12 bases in between. Looked up from germline, CDR1 is SGHRS and CDR2 is YFSETQ. As originally analysed: Estimates of nucleated cell counts were drawn from the amplification of reference gene primers. Only in-frame clones appear in the TCRdb table, and some are missing; sequencing was by immunoSEQ multiplex PCR. That table is the source of V, J and clone size, and D and trimming were worked out from the DNA. The sample includes roughly 81,000 clones, roughly 89% of them seen just once. The rearrangement links TRBV5-1 to TRBJ2-3, with D hard to call. The sequenced material came from peripheral blood. The receptor was isolated from a man younger than 40 with acute or convalescent COVID-19. CDR3 in amino acids: CASSLKAANTDTQYF. In nucleotides, the CDR3 is TGCGCCAGCAGCTTAAAGGCAGCGAACACAGATACGCAGTATTTT.